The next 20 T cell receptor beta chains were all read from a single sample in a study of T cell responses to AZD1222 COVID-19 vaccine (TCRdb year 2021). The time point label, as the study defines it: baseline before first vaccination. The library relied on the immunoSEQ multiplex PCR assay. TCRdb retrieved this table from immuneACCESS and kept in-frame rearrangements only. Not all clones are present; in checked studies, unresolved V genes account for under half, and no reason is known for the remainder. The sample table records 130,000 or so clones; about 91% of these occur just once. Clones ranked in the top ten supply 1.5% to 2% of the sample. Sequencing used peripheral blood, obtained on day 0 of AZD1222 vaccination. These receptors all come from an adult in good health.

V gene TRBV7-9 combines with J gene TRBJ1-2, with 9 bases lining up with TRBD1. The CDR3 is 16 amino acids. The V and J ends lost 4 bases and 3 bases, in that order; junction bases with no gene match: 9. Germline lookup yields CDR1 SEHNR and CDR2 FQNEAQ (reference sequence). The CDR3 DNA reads TGTGCCAGCAGCTCCGATGAGACAGGGGGTTACTATGGCTACACCTTC. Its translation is CASSSDETGGYYGYTF. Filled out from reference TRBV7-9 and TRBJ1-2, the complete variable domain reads DTGVSQNPRHKITKRGQNVTFRCDPISEHNRLYWYRQTLGQGPEFLTYFQNEAQLEKSRLLSDRFSAERPKGSFSTLEIQRTEQGDSAMYLCASSSDETGGYYGYTFGSGTRLTVV.

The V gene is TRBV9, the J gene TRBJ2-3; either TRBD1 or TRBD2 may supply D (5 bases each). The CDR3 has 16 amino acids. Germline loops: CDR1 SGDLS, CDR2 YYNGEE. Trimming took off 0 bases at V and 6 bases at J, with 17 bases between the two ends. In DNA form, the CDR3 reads TGTGCCAGCAGCGTAGGTGATCAGGGACGAAGGGATACGCAGTATTTT. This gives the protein CASSVGDQGRRDTQYF. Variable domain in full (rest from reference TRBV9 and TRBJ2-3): DSGVTQTPKHLITATGQRVTLRCSPRSGDLSVYWYQQSLDQGLQFLIQYYNGEERAKGNILERFSAQQFPDLHSELNLSSLELGDSALYFCASSVGDQGRRDTQYFGPGTRLTVL.

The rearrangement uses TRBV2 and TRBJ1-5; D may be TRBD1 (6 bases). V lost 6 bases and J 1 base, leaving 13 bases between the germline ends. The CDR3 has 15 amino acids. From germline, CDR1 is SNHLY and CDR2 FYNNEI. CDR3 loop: CASSSGQTSNQPQHF. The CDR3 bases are TGTGCCAGCAGCTCGGGACAAACAAGCAATCAGCCCCAGCATTTT.

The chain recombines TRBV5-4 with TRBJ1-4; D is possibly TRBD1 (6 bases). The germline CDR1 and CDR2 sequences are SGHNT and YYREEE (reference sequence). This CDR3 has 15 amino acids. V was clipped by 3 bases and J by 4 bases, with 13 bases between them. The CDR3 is CASSSRTALNEKLFF. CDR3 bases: TGTGCCAGCAGCTCGCGGACAGCCCTTAATGAAAAACTGTTTTTT.

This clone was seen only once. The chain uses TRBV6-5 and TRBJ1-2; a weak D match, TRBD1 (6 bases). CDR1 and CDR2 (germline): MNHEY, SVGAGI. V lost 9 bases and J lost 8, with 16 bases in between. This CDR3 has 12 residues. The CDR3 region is CASRHRVSGYTF. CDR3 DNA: TGTGCCAGTCGCCACAGGGTAAGCGGCTACACCTTC.

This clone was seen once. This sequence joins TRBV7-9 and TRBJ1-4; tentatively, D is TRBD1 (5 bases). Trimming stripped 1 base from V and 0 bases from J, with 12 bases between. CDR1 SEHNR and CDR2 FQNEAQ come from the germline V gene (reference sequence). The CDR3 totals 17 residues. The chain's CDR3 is CASSLGFRDATNEKLFF. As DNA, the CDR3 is TGTGCCAGCAGCTTAGGTTTCAGGGATGCAACTAATGAAAAACTGTTTTTT.

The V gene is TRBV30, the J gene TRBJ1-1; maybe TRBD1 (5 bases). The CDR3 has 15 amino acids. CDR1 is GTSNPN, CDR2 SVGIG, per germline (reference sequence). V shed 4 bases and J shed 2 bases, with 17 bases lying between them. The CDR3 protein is CAWIPPGTANTEAFF. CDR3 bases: TGTGCCTGGATTCCTCCTGGGACGGCCAACACTGAAGCTTTCTTT.

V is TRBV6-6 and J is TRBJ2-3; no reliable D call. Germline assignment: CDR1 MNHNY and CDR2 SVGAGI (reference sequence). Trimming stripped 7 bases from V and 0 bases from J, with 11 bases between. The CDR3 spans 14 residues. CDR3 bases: TGTGCCAGCAAAATGTTTCCTAGCACAGATACGCAGTATTTT. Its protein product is CASKMFPSTDTQYF.

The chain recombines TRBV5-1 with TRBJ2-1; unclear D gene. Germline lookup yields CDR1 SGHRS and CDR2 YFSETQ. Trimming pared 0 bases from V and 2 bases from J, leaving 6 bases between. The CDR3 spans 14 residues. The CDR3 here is CASSLEQTYNEQFF. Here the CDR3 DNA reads TGCGCCAGCAGCTTGGAACAGACCTACAATGAGCAGTTCTTC. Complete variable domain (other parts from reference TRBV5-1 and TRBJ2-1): KAGVTQTPRYLIKTRGQQVTLSCSPISGHRSVSWYQQTPGQGLQFLFEYFSETQRNKGNFPGRFSGRQFSNSRSEMNVSTLELGDSALYLCASSLEQTYNEQFFGPGTRLTVL.

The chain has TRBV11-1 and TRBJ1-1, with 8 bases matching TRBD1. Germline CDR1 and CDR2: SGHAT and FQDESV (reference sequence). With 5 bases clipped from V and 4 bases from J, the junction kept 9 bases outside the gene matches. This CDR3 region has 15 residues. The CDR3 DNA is TGTGCCAGCAGCCCGGGACAGGACTCCGGCACTGAAGCTTTCTTT. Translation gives CASSPGQDSGTEAFF.

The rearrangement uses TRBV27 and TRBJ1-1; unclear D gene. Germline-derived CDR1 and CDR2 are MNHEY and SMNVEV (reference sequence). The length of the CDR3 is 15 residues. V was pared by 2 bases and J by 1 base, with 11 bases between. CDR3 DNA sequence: TGTGCCAGCAGTTTAGCAGCAATCGGGAACACTGAAGCTTTCTTT. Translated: CASSLAAIGNTEAFF.

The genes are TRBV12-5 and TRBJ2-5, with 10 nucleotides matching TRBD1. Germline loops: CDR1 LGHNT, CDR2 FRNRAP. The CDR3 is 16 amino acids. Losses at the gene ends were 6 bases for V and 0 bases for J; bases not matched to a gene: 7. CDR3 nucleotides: TGTGCTAGTGGCCCGGGACAGGGGACCGACCAAGAGACCCAGTACTTC. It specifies CASGPGQGTDQETQYF.

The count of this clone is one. CDR3 sequence: CASSLGLRGGLGTQYF. CDR3 sequence (DNA): TGTGCCAGCAGCTTAGGGTTACGTGGGGGCCTCGGAACCCAGTACTTC. The V and J genes are TRBV7-2 and TRBJ2-5, with D perhaps matching TRBD1 (6 bases). V shed 1 base and J shed 8 bases, with 20 bases lying between them. The CDR3 is made up of 16 amino acids. Germline CDR1 reads SGHTA; CDR2 reads FQGNSA.

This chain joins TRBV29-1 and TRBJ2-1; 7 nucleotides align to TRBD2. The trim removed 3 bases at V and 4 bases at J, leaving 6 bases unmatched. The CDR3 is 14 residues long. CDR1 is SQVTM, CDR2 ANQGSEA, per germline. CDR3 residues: CSVDLSGIYNEQFF. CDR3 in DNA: TGCAGCGTTGATTTGAGCGGGATTTACAATGAGCAGTTCTTC.

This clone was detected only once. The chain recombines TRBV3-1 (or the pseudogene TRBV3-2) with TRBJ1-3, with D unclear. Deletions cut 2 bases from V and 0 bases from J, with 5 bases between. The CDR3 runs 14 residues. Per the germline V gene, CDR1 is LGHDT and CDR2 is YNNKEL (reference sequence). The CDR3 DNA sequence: TGTGCCAGCAGCCAAAGGAACTCTGGAAACACCATATATTTT. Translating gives CASSQRNSGNTIYF.

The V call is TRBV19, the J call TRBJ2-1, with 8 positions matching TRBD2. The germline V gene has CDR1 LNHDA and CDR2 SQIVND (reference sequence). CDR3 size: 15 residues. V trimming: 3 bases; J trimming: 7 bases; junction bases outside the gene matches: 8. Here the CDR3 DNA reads TGTGCCAGTAGTATCGCGGGGGGTCTCGTGAATGAGCAGTTCTTC. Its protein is CASSIAGGLVNEQFF.

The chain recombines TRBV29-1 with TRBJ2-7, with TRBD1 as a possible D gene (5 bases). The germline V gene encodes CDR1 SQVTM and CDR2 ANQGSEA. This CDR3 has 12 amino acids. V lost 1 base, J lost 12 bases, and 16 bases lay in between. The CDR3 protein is CSVEVSVRGLYF. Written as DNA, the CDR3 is TGCAGCGTTGAAGTTTCCGTTAGGGGTTTGTACTTC.

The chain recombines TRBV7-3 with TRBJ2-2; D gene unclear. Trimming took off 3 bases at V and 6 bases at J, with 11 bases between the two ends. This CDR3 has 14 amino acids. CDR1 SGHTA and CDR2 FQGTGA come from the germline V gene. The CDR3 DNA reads TGTGCCAGCAGCTTCGGTCCCAAGGCCGGGGAGCTGTTTTTT. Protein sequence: CASSFGPKAGELFF.

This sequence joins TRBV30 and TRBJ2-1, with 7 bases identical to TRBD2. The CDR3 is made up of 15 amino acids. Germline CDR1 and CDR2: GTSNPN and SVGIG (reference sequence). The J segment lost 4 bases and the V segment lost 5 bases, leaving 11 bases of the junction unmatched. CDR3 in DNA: TGTGCCTGGGTCTATGGCGGGAGTAAGTACAATGAGCAGTTCTTC. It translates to CAWVYGGSKYNEQFF. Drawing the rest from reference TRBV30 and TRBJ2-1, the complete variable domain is SQTIHQWPATLVQPVGSPLSLECTVEGTSNPNLYWYRQAAGRGLQLLFYSVGIGQISSEVPQNLSASRPQDRQFILSSKKLLLSDSGFYLCAWVYGGSKYNEQFFGPGTRLTVL.

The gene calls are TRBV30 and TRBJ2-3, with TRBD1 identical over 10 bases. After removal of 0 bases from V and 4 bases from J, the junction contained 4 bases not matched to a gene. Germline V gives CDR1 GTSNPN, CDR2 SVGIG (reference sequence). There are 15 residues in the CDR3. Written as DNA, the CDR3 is TGTGCCTGGAGTGTGCTGGGACAGGGGTCAGATACGCAGTATTTT. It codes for CAWSVLGQGSDTQYF.